Presented here are 3 T cell receptor beta chains from one specimen sequenced in a study of blood T cell repertoires in COVID-19. The data were produced by immunoSEQ multiplex PCR, yet TCRdb's version contains in-frame clones alone and is incomplete. The profile shows 110,000 to 150,000 clones, 60% to 85% of them singletons. The sample was peripheral blood. The receptors were gathered from a woman aged 60-70 years with acute or convalescent COVID-19.

V and J are TRBV11-2 and TRBJ2-7, with D unresolved. V was pared by 3 bases and J by 4 bases, with 4 bases between. The germline gives CDR1 SGHAT, CDR2 FQNNGV. The CDR3 covers 11 residues. The CDR3 sequence is CASSFIYEQYF. The CDR3 region has the DNA TGTGCCAGCAGCTTCATTTACGAGCAGTACTTC. The complete variable domain, with remaining parts taken from reference TRBV11-2 and TRBJ2-7, reads EAGVAQSPRYKIIEKRQSVAFWCNPISGHATLYWYQQILGQGPKLLIQFQNNGVVDDSQLPKDRFSAERLKGVDSTLKIQPAKLEDSAVYLCASSFIYEQYFGPGTRLTVT.

The chain joins TRBV11-2 to TRBJ2-1, with D possibly matching TRBD1 (6 bases). Germline loops: CDR1 SGHAT, CDR2 FQNNGV. Between the trimmed V and J ends, which lost 10 bases and 13 bases, there was a span of 14 bases. The CDR3 runs to 10 residues. The CDR3 here is CATGGTPQFF. The CDR3 DNA is TGTGCCACCGGTGGGACACCACAGTTCTTC.

The chain is built from TRBV6-1 and TRBJ2-1; the D gene is possibly TRBD2 (5 bases). CDR3 size: 13 residues. Germline V gene lookup returns CDR1 MNHNS and CDR2 SASEGT. V lost 2 bases, J lost 6 bases, and 8 bases lay in between. The CDR3 protein is CASSEWTPNEQFF. CDR3 bases: TGTGCCAGCAGTGAATGGACTCCCAATGAGCAGTTCTTC.